These T cell receptor beta chains were read from a single sample in a study of blood T cell repertoires in COVID-19. Some clones are missing from TCRdb's copy, which holds only in-frame ones; the method was immunoSEQ multiplex PCR. The sample yields about 260,000 clones, less than 90% seen once. Sequences were obtained from peripheral blood. Source of these receptors: a man in his fifties or sixties with acute or convalescent COVID-19. Both conserved end residues are part of each CDR3. The order of the fields is J gene, V gene, clone size, CDR3 length, D gene, CDR3 DNA, CDR3 protein. The D gene is left open where the match is weak. Expanded clones are given a class, and other clones once, few, many or no size at all.

J: TRBJ2-7
V: TRBV27
size: .
length: 15
D: TRBD2
DNA: TGTGCCAGCACTTTGACTAGCGGGGGGTTCCACGAGCAGTACTTC
CDR3: CASTLTSGGFHEQYF

J: TRBJ1-1
V: TRBV11-2
size: .
length: 15
D: .
DNA: TGTGCCAGCAGCTTATACGCCGGGGGGAACACTGAAGCTTTCTTT
CDR3: CASSLYAGGNTEAFF

J: TRBJ1-1
V: TRBV6-5
size: .
length: 13
D: .
DNA: TGTGCCAGCAGTTACACTACAGGGTATGAACCTTTCTTT
CDR3: CASSYTTGYEPFF

J: TRBJ2-7
V: TRBV28
size: .
length: 15
D: TRBD2
DNA: TGTGCCAGCAGTTTAAGAGGACTAGCGGCCTACGAGCAGTACTTC
CDR3: CASSLRGLAAYEQYF

J: TRBJ2-5
V: TRBV6-2/TRBV6-3
size: .
length: 16
D: TRBD2
DNA: TGTGCCAGCAGTTATCCCCCCGCCGGGACTAGGGGAACCCAGTACTTC
CDR3: CASSYPPAGTRGTQYF

J: TRBJ2-2
V: TRBV7-2
size: .
length: 17
D: TRBD2
DNA: TGTGCCAGCAGCTTATTCGGGAGTGGAGCGGGAACCGGGGAGCTGTTTTTT
CDR3: CASSLFGSGAGTGELFF

J: TRBJ1-5
V: TRBV2
size: .
length: 15
D: .
DNA: TGTGCCAGCAGTGTAACCGGGGGGGGAAATCAGCCCCAGCATTTT
CDR3: CASSVTGGGNQPQHF

J: TRBJ2-1
V: TRBV5-1
size: .
length: 17
D: TRBD2
DNA: TGCGCCAGCAGCCCGGGGTCCAGAGCGGGGGGATACAATGAGCAGTTCTTC
CDR3: CASSPGSRAGGYNEQFF

J: TRBJ2-1
V: TRBV19
size: .
length: 17
D: .
DNA: TGTGCCAGTAGTGTGGCTCGTGGGGGGGCGATTAACAATGAGCAGTTCTTC
CDR3: CASSVARGGAINNEQFF

J: TRBJ1-5
V: TRBV27
size: .
length: 17
D: TRBD1
DNA: TGTGCCAGCAGTTTGGTGGCAGGGGGGCGGAGGACTCAGCCCCAGCATTTT
CDR3: CASSLVAGGRRTQPQHF

J: TRBJ2-5
V: TRBV27
size: few
length: 14
D: .
DNA: TGTGCCAGCCGGCCCAGGGACTCCCAAGAGACCCAGTACTTC
CDR3: CASRPRDSQETQYF

J: TRBJ1-2
V: TRBV4-3
size: .
length: 15
D: TRBD1
DNA: TGCGCCAGCAGCCAAGATAGGACAGGGGGCTATGGCTACACCTTC
CDR3: CASSQDRTGGYGYTF

J: TRBJ1-1
V: TRBV5-1
size: .
length: 12
D: TRBD1
DNA: TGCGCCAGCAGCTTGGAGGCAGGGGGAGCTTTCTTT
CDR3: CASSLEAGGAFF

J: TRBJ2-1
V: TRBV19
size: few
length: 19
D: TRBD2
DNA: TGTGCCAGTAGTAGACAGGGACTAGCGGGGGCTCTACACTACAATGAGCAGTTCTTC
CDR3: CASSRQGLAGALHYNEQFF

J: TRBJ2-1
V: TRBV20-1
size: once
length: 15
D: TRBD2
DNA: TGCAGTGCTAGTGCGGCTAGCGGTAGAAACAATGAGCAGTTCTTC
CDR3: CSASAASGRNNEQFF

J: TRBJ2-3
V: TRBV7-2
size: .
length: 15
D: TRBD2
DNA: TGTGCCAGCAGCTTGAGCGGGGGGGCTGGAGATACGCAGTATTTT
CDR3: CASSLSGGAGDTQYF

J: TRBJ2-5
V: TRBV6-5
size: .
length: 14
D: TRBD1
DNA: TGTGCCAGCAGTACAGGGGGCCTCCAAGAGACCCAGTACTTC
CDR3: CASSTGGLQETQYF

J: TRBJ1-5
V: TRBV11-2
size: .
length: 13
D: .
DNA: TGTGCCAGCGGATCCCCGGGAGGGCAGCCCCAGCATTTT
CDR3: CASGSPGGQPQHF

J: TRBJ1-2
V: TRBV29-1
size: .
length: 13
D: .
DNA: TGCAGCGTTGAAAACCTACAGCGGATGGGCTACACCTTC
CDR3: CSVENLQRMGYTF

J: TRBJ1-1
V: TRBV4-3
size: .
length: 15
D: .
DNA: TGCGCCAGCAGCCAAGTCTGGAGGGGTGACACTGAAGCTTTCTTT
CDR3: CASSQVWRGDTEAFF